This record concerns one T cell receptor (beta chain) sequence. No antigen is known for it. This specimen comes from a study of cytomegalovirus exposure and HLA in healthy donors. Study background: Unique TCR beta sequences numbering some 110 million came from approximately 180 million T cells in an earlier analysis.

This CDR3 has 12 amino acids. The germline CDR1 and CDR2 sequences are KGHSH and LQKENI. Trimming shortened V by 2 bases and J by 13 bases, and 14 bases separated the two germline ends. The PCR used 60 Vbeta and 13 Jbeta primers. Original handling: About 12 million of the 80 million or so unique TCR beta chains counted in a later analysis were shared. Using immunoSEQ multiplex PCR, the repertoire was profiled, and TCRdb retains in-frame clones only, with some absent. V, J and clone size were drawn from that table, and D and trimming were deduced from the DNA. The sample lists some 110,000 clones, 60% to 80% occurring once. Study-level findings and limits: The HLA-A and HLA-B alleles of most subjects were reportedly predicted accurately from TCR beta sequences. According to the study, 150 to 200 TCR beta chains were cytomegalovirus-associated.

The source of this sequence is a man aged 55-75 years in good health and CMV-seropositive. The V call is TRBV18, the J call TRBJ1-1; no definite D call. Sequenced input: PBMCs. DNA of the CDR3: TGTGCCAGCTCACCAACGGGTGATGTAGGTTTCTTT. Translating it yields CASSPTGDVGFF.